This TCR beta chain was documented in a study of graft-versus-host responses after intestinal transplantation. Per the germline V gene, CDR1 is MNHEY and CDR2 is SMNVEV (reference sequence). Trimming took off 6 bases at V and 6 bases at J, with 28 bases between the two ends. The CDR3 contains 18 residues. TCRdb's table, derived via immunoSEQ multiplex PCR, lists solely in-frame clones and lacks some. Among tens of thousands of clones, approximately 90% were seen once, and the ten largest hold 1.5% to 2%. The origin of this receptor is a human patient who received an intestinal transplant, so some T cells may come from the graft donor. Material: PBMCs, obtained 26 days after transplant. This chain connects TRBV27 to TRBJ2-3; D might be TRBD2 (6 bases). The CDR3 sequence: CASSFVLVPGVDPDTQYF. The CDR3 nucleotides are TGTGCCAGCAGCTTCGTACTCGTACCGGGGGTAGATCCGGATACGCAGTATTTT.